The 3 T cell receptor beta chains reported below all come from one sample, sequenced in a study of beta chain features in type 1 diabetes. Study findings and constraints: Moderate yet significant TCRB CDR3 shortening was seen in Type 1 diabetes patients in all four CD4+ subsets.

The antigens these receptors bind are not known. The entirety of the isolated RNA underwent reverse transcription, so expressed TCRB transcripts were sequenced. The method was immunoSEQ multiplex PCR; TCRdb's version includes in-frame clones alone and lacks a portion of them. The data hold tens of thousands of clones, with approximately 40% observed a single time. Source material: stem cell memory CD4+ T cells from blood. The receptors were sampled from a man aged 30 to 45 with type 1 diabetes.

This clone was detected only a few times. The rearrangement joins TRBV5-1 to TRBJ2-3; TRBD2 agrees at 14 bases. V was pared by 4 bases and J by 1 base, with 8 bases of the junction left unmatched. The CDR3 has 18 residues. Germline V gene lookup returns CDR1 SGHRS and CDR2 YFSETQ. This CDR3 is CASSPPMGLAGGTDTQYF. The DNA for the CDR3 is TGCGCCAGCAGCCCACCGATGGGACTAGCGGGAGGCACAGATACGCAGTATTTT.

This clone was found a few times. V and J are TRBV29-1 and TRBJ2-7; D not certain. The germline V gene encodes CDR1 SQVTM and CDR2 ANQGSEA. CDR3 length: 15 residues. The V and J ends lost 4 bases and 1 base respectively, with 17 bases between them. The CDR3 DNA follows: TGCAGCGTTGTGCAGGTACTCGCATATTCCTACGAGCAGTACTTC. As protein: CSVVQVLAYSYEQYF.

The chain links TRBV28 to TRBJ2-7; D unclear. Trimming took 6 bases from V and 4 from J, leaving 10 bases between them. Germline lookup yields CDR1 MDHEN and CDR2 SYDVKM. This CDR3 spans 12 amino acids. In DNA, the CDR3 is TGTGCCAGCAGACAGCCTGGATACGAGCAGTACTTC. The encoded protein is CASRQPGYEQYF.